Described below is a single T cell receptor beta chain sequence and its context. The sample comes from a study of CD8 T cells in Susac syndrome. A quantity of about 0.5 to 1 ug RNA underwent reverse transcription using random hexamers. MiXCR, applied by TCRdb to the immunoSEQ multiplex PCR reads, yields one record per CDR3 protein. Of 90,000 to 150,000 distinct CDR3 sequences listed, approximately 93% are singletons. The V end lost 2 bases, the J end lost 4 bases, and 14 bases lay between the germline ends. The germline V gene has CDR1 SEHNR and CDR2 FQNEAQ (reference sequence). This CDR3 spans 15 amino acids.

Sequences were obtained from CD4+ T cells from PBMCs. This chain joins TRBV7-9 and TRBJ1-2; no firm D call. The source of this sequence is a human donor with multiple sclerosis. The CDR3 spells CASSLSEGVGYGYTF. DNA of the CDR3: TGTGCCAGCAGCTTATCAGAAGGTGTGGGCTATGGCTACACCTTC.